This TCR beta chain was identified during a study of cytomegalovirus exposure and HLA in healthy donors. Study results and limitations: Most of the CMV-associated TCR beta chains (in a later analysis) appeared to be HLA-restricted. Cytomegalovirus status, reportedly, was diagnosed with high specificity and sensitivity by the classifier.

The PCR had 60 Vbeta and 13 Jbeta primers. The data were produced by immunoSEQ multiplex PCR, yet TCRdb's version contains in-frame clones alone and is incomplete. The sample has over 150,000 clones; 80% to 85% are singletons. The CDR3 length is 15 residues. Germline V lookup: CDR1 SGHTA, CDR2 FQGNSA. V was pared by 4 bases and J by 3 bases, with 13 bases between. Worth noting for this clone: The antigen remains unidentified.

The clonotype originates from a male donor in good health and CMV-seronegative. The source material was PBMCs. The gene calls are TRBV7-2 and TRBJ1-5, with no clear D. The CDR3 protein is CASSSSLPTNQPQHF. CDR3 DNA: TGTGCCAGCAGCTCTAGCCTACCAACCAATCAGCCCCAGCATTTT.